The rows below give T cell receptor beta chains drawn from one sample of a study of blood T cell repertoires in COVID-19. Assay: immunoSEQ multiplex PCR; the TCRdb copy retains only in-frame clones and omits some. The repertoire includes about 180,000 clones, around four fifths of them detected once, and under 10% sits in the top ten. The sequenced sample was peripheral blood. These receptors were taken from a woman aged 70-85 years with COVID-19, enrolled during active disease. The conserved cysteine and the conserved F or W are not part of the CDR3 here.

v_gene: TRBV11-3; j_gene: TRBJ2-3; CDR3aa: ASSRFGGTDTQY
v_gene: TRBV5-4; j_gene: TRBJ2-5; CDR3aa: ASSLTADQETQY
v_gene: TRBV9; j_gene: TRBJ1-2; CDR3aa: ASSVDRQGYGYT
v_gene: TRBV28; j_gene: TRBJ2-7; CDR3aa: ASSLNRLPTGFHEQY
v_gene: TRBV7-9; j_gene: TRBJ1-2; CDR3aa: ASSRTDYGYT
v_gene: TRBV29-1; j_gene: TRBJ2-3; CDR3aa: SVGRTSGSTDTQY
v_gene: TRBV7-9; j_gene: TRBJ2-7; CDR3aa: ASSLTSSTLFSYEQY
v_gene: TRBV6-5; j_gene: TRBJ1-5; CDR3aa: ASSRGQYQPQH
v_gene: TRBV12-2; j_gene: TRBJ2-7; CDR3aa: ASRLGWLAGVEEQY
v_gene: TRBV19; j_gene: TRBJ1-4; CDR3aa: ASTLTRGGTNEKLF
v_gene: TRBV28; j_gene: TRBJ1-1; CDR3aa: ASSSLRGGAGEAF
v_gene: TRBV11-2; j_gene: TRBJ1-2; CDR3aa: ASSGQGYGYT
v_gene: TRBV5-4; j_gene: TRBJ2-3; CDR3aa: ASSARLAGLTDTQY
v_gene: TRBV30; j_gene: TRBJ2-6; CDR3aa: ASRAQGLSGANVLT
v_gene: TRBV28; j_gene: TRBJ1-2; CDR3aa: ASSFQGNYGYT
v_gene: TRBV11-2; j_gene: TRBJ2-3; CDR3aa: ASSLRVRGGDTQY
v_gene: TRBV18; j_gene: TRBJ2-1; CDR3aa: ASSPLRISANEQF
v_gene: TRBV27; j_gene: TRBJ1-1; CDR3aa: ATSRNTEAF
v_gene: TRBV5-6; j_gene: TRBJ1-5; CDR3aa: ASSQQGTKQPQH
v_gene: TRBV11-1; j_gene: TRBJ2-2; CDR3aa: ASSPRALVNTGELF
v_gene: TRBV9; j_gene: TRBJ1-1; CDR3aa: ASSLNRGTEAF
v_gene: TRBV5-1; j_gene: TRBJ1-1; CDR3aa: ASSPQGAGDTEAF
v_gene: TRBV7-2; j_gene: TRBJ2-5; CDR3aa: ASSFMGTTQETQY
v_gene: TRBV2; j_gene: TRBJ2-1; CDR3aa: ASSEGRGLGSEQF
v_gene: TRBV30; j_gene: TRBJ1-1; CDR3aa: AWNGGSSVVTEAF
v_gene: TRBV3-1/TRBV3-2; j_gene: TRBJ2-1; CDR3aa: ASSQKAGVEF
v_gene: TRBV18; j_gene: TRBJ1-5; CDR3aa: ASSPGTDQPQH